Presented here are 19 T cell receptor beta chains from one specimen sequenced in a study of identical twins. TCRdb reprocessed the 5' RACE reads via MiXCR and lists one record per CDR3 protein. The sample lists 250,000 to 300,000 distinct CDR3 sequences, 7.5% to 9.5% seen once, with 6% to 8.5% in the top ten. The sample also formed part of further work on yellow fever vaccine responses in identical twins.

Sequencing input: CD8+ T cells sorted from blood. These receptors came from a woman under 30 in good health.

This clonotype was recorded many times. V and J are TRBV12-3 or TRBV12-4 and TRBJ1-1; no clear D. This CDR3 has 11 amino acids. Trimming pared 0 bases from V and 7 bases from J, leaving 3 bases between. As DNA, the CDR3 is TGTGCCAGCAGTTTAGCGGGTGAAGCTTTCTTT. As protein: CASSLAGEAFF.

This clonotype was seen at least ten times. The chain has TRBV12-3 or TRBV12-4 and TRBJ2-2; D possibly matches TRBD1 or TRBD2 (7 bases each). The CDR3 is 16 residues long. Between the trimmed V and J ends, which lost 8 bases and 3 bases, there was a span of 19 bases. The CDR3 sequence is CASHPQRDSHTGELFF. The CDR3 DNA sequence: TGTGCCAGCCATCCCCAGCGGGACAGCCACACCGGGGAGCTGTTTTTT.

This clonotype was found many times. CDR3 amino acids: CASQGSGNTIYF. The CDR3 DNA reads as TGTGCCAGCCAGGGCTCTGGAAACACCATATATTTT. The V and J genes are TRBV9 and TRBJ1-3, with D perhaps TRBD1 (5 bases). Germline V lookup: CDR1 SGDLS, CDR2 YYNGEE. The V end was cut by 7 bases, the J end by 0 bases, with 5 bases between. This CDR3 is 12 amino acids long.

At least ten counts were recorded for this clonotype. CDR3 sequence (DNA): TGCGCCAGCAGCTTGACCGAGACAGGGCCCCTCAAGCAGTACTTC. This codes for CASSLTETGPLKQYF. V gene TRBV5-1 combines with J gene TRBJ2-7, with 7 bases matching TRBD1. V shed 1 base, J shed 8 bases, and the junction held 12 bases outside the gene matches. The CDR3 consists of 15 residues. Germline V gene data show CDR1 as SGHRS and CDR2 as YFSETQ.

CDR3 coding DNA: TGTGCCAGTAGTATAAGTCGGGAAGAGACCCAGTACTTC. This sequence encodes CASSISREETQYF. The chain is built from TRBV19 and TRBJ2-5, with D hard to call. V lost 2 bases and J lost 3, with 7 bases in between. In germline, CDR1 is LNHDA, CDR2 SQIVND (reference sequence). The length of the CDR3 is 13 residues.

This chain joins TRBV7-6 and TRBJ2-1; 9 nucleotides align to TRBD2. The V gene end was trimmed by 3 bases and the J gene end by 9 bases; junction bases not matched to a gene: 12. The CDR3 sequence is 16 residues long. Per germline, CDR1 SGHVS and CDR2 FNYEAQ. CDR3 amino acids: CASSFRLAEKKGEQFF. In DNA, the CDR3 is TGTGCCAGCAGCTTCCGACTAGCGGAGAAAAAGGGTGAGCAGTTCTTC.

As to this clonotype: One end of the junction is discordant with germline, which a read error may explain. The J gene is TRBJ2-1, the V gene TRBV28; weak D call: TRBD2 (6 bases). The length of the CDR3 is 14 residues. Per the germline V gene, CDR1 is MDHEN and CDR2 is SYDVKM. The CDR3 here is CASSSGLAYNELFF. CDR3 bases: TGTGCCAGCAGTTCGGGACTCGCTTACAATGAGCTGTTCTTC.

The chain recombines TRBV7-2 with TRBJ1-5, with 8 bases fitting TRBD1. The CDR3 consists of 13 residues. With 4 bases clipped from V and 6 bases from J, the junction kept 2 bases outside the gene matches. Germline assignment: CDR1 SGHTA and CDR2 FQGNSA. The DNA for the CDR3 is TGTGCCAGCAGCTCAGACAGGGGTCAGCCCCAGCATTTT. It codes for CASSSDRGQPQHF.

This clonotype was detected ten times or more. This sequence joins TRBV4-2 and TRBJ2-7; D is perhaps TRBD1 (6 bases). This CDR3 comprises 16 residues. CDR1 is LGHNA, CDR2 YNFKEQ, per germline. Trimming shortened V by 0 bases and J by 0 bases, and 12 bases separated the two germline ends. The CDR3 DNA is TGTGCCAGCAGCCAAGAGTTCGAACAGGGCTCCTACGAGCAGTACTTC. Its translation: CASSQEFEQGSYEQYF.

The chain combines TRBV30 with TRBJ1-1; the D is unclear. The CDR3 is made up of 11 amino acids. In germline, CDR1 is GTSNPN, CDR2 SVGIG (reference sequence). The V gene lost 6 bases and the J gene lost 6 bases, with 11 bases spanning the gap. CDR3 sequence: CACQARAEAFF. The DNA of the CDR3 is TGTGCCTGTCAAGCTCGGGCTGAAGCTTTCTTT.

The chain carries TRBV30 and TRBJ1-2, with a tentative D call TRBD1 (5 bases). This CDR3 spans 15 amino acids. The ends were cut back, 1 base at V and 6 bases at J, with 18 bases in the middle. In germline, CDR1 is GTSNPN, CDR2 SVGIG (reference sequence). The CDR3 loop is CAWSDGHSTEDGYTF. Written as DNA, the CDR3 is TGTGCCTGGAGTGACGGACACTCTACGGAGGATGGCTACACCTTC.

This clonotype appeared many times. The V and J genes are TRBV5-5 and TRBJ2-1, with D unclear. Germline V gene lookup returns CDR1 SGHKS and CDR2 YYEKEE (reference sequence). The length of the CDR3 is 18 residues. The V end lost 0 bases, the J end lost 4 bases, and 20 bases lay between the germline ends. CDR3 nucleotides: TGTGCCAGCAGCTTGGATTGGCAGGAAAATTCCTATTACAATGAGCAGTTCTTC. Translation: CASSLDWQENSYYNEQFF.

Ten or more counts support this clonotype. This chain uses TRBV4-3 with TRBJ2-7, with D unresolved. Between the trimmed V and J ends, which lost 1 base and 3 bases, there was a span of 13 bases. CDR3 length: 15 amino acids. Germline V lookup: CDR1 LGHNA, CDR2 YSLEER. The DNA of the CDR3 is TGCGCCAGCAGCCAAGTTCATCTTGCAGACTACGAGCAGTACTTC. It is translated as CASSQVHLADYEQYF.

CDR3: CASSLEDRLYEQYF. The CDR3 DNA reads TGTGCCAGCAGTTTGGAGGACAGGCTCTACGAGCAGTACTTC. J is TRBJ2-7 and V is TRBV12-3 or TRBV12-4; 7 bases map to TRBD1. V dropped 3 bases and J dropped 3; count of bases not matched to a gene: 5. The CDR3 covers 14 residues.

The rearrangement joins TRBV4-1 to TRBJ2-7, with D unclear. CDR1 and CDR2 from the germline V gene are MGHRA and YSYEKL. CDR3 length equals 14 residues. V lost 2 bases to trimming and J lost 4 bases, with 12 bases between them. The CDR3 coding sequence is TGCGCCAGCAGCCAACTAGTTACACCGTACGAGCAGTACTTC. Protein: CASSQLVTPYEQYF.

Only a few counts were recorded for this clonotype. This chain connects TRBV29-1 to TRBJ1-4; D is possibly TRBD1 (5 bases). V was clipped by 3 bases and J by 5 bases, with 13 bases between them. This CDR3 region has 14 residues. CDR1 and CDR2 from the germline V gene are SQVTM and ANQGSEA. As DNA, the CDR3 is TGCAGCGTTGAGTTCTCAGGGAGAAATGAAAAACTGTTTTTT. It codes for CSVEFSGRNEKLFF.

This clonotype was picked up many times. This sequence joins TRBV29-1 and TRBJ2-7; 9 bases map to TRBD2. Germline CDR1 and CDR2: SQVTM and ANQGSEA. This CDR3 has 13 amino acids. The ends lost 3 bases at V and 4 bases at J; junction bases unmatched: 4. CDR3 in DNA: TGCAGCGTTGAGCTAGCGGGGATTTACGAGCAGTACTTC. Encoded protein: CSVELAGIYEQYF.

This clonotype was seen more than once but under ten times. The V call is TRBV7-9, the J call TRBJ2-1; the D gene is possibly TRBD2 (6 bases). Germline-derived CDR1 and CDR2 are SEHNR and FQNEAQ (reference sequence). Trimming took off 0 bases at V and 5 bases at J, with 14 bases between the two ends. This CDR3 comprises 16 residues. CDR3 residues: CASSLASGNLDNEQFF. The CDR3 nucleotides are TGTGCCAGCAGCTTAGCTAGCGGAAACCTCGACAATGAGCAGTTCTTC. Together with reference TRBV7-9 and TRBJ2-1, the CDR3 gives the full variable domain: DTGVSQNPRHKITKRGQNVTFRCDPISEHNRLYWYRQTLGQGPEFLTYFQNEAQLEKSRLLSDRFSAERPKGSFSTLEIQRTEQGDSAMYLCASSLASGNLDNEQFFGPGTRLTVL.

This clonotype was seen many times. V gene TRBV20-1 combines with J gene TRBJ2-7, with TRBD2 matching over 9 bases. CDR1 DFQATT and CDR2 SNEGSKA come from the germline V gene (reference sequence). This CDR3 region has 14 residues. After removal of 0 bases from V and 2 bases from J, the junction contained 2 bases not matched to a gene. The CDR3 loop is CSAREREGTYEQYF. As DNA, the CDR3 is TGCAGTGCTAGAGAGCGGGAGGGCACCTACGAGCAGTACTTC.